Shown below are 22 T cell receptor beta chains from a single sample sequenced in a study of blood T cell repertoires in COVID-19. Produced via immunoSEQ multiplex PCR; TCRdb's table is partial and in-frame only. The sample lists 300,000 to 400,000 clones, roughly 90% occurring once. Sequenced: PBMCs or T cells enriched from blood (not recorded which). The source is a woman aged 25 to 39 with acute COVID-19.

This rearrangement joins TRBV27 to TRBJ2-1; D uncertain. This CDR3 has 16 amino acids. The V end lost 6 bases, the J end lost 0 bases, and 15 bases lay between the germline ends. CDR1 is MNHEY, CDR2 SMNVEV, per germline (reference sequence). The CDR3, as DNA: TGTGCCAGCAGCCCTGGCTCTCGGAGCTCCTACAATGAGCAGTTCTTC. Its translation: CASSPGSRSSYNEQFF.

This chain joins TRBV10-1 and TRBJ2-2, with D tentatively TRBD2 (5 bases). This CDR3 has 14 residues. Germline-derived CDR1 and CDR2 are WNHNN and SYGVQD (reference sequence). Trimming removed 7 bases at V and 1 base at J, with 10 bases between. The CDR3 DNA follows: TGCGCCAGCACGGGGAGCTGGAACACCGGGGAGCTGTTTTTT. Translation: CASTGSWNTGELFF.

As regards this clone: Other DNA sequences in this sample translate to the same CDR3. The chain employs TRBV5-5 and TRBJ1-2, with 7 nucleotides matching TRBD1. The CDR3 extends over 13 amino acids. J gave up 3 bases and V 3 bases, and 2 bases lay outside the gene matches. From germline, CDR1 is SGHKS and CDR2 YYEKEE (reference sequence). The CDR3 DNA reads as TGTGCCAGCAGCTCAACAGGGGACTATGGCTACACCTTC. Translating it yields CASSSTGDYGYTF.

The gene calls are TRBV29-1 and TRBJ1-1; tentative D call: TRBD1 (5 bases). V lost 6 bases, J lost 0 bases, and 14 bases lay in between. This CDR3 spans 14 amino acids. Germline CDR1 reads SQVTM; CDR2 reads ANQGSEA. The chain's CDR3 is CSVGLQAMNTEAFF. The CDR3 nucleotides are TGCAGCGTGGGGTTACAGGCCATGAACACTGAAGCTTTCTTT.

This clone has a single count. The chain recombines TRBV30 with TRBJ2-1; perhaps TRBD1 as D (5 bases). The CDR3 contains 15 residues. V dropped 2 bases and J dropped 8 bases, with 19 bases sitting between them. From germline, CDR1 is GTSNPN and CDR2 SVGIG (reference sequence). As DNA, the CDR3 is TGTGCCTGGAGTTCCCGGACAAGTAGTTTGGATGAGCAGTTCTTC. Protein sequence: CAWSSRTSSLDEQFF. Together with reference TRBV30 and TRBJ2-1, the CDR3 gives the full variable domain: SQTIHQWPATLVQPVGSPLSLECTVEGTSNPNLYWYRQAAGRGLQLLFYSVGIGQISSEVPQNLSASRPQDRQFILSSKKLLLSDSGFYLCAWSSRTSSLDEQFFGPGTRLTVL.

The V and J genes are TRBV10-1 and TRBJ1-2; possibly TRBD1 for D (5 bases). CDR1 and CDR2 (germline): WNHNN, SYGVQD (reference sequence). This CDR3 comprises 13 residues. Between the trimmed V and J ends, which lost 3 bases and 5 bases, there was a span of 10 bases. CDR3 bases: TGCGCCAGCAGTGACTCAGGGACTTATGGCTACACCTTC. Translation gives CASSDSGTYGYTF.

This sequence joins TRBV27 and TRBJ2-4, with D tentatively TRBD1 (6 bases). CDR3 length: 17 residues. Trimming took 5 bases from V and 0 from J, leaving 17 bases between them. CDR1 and CDR2 (germline): MNHEY, SMNVEV (reference sequence). The CDR3 sequence: CASSQLTGTRAKNIQYF. The CDR3 nucleotides read TGTGCCAGCAGTCAACTAACAGGGACACGAGCCAAAAACATTCAGTACTTC.

The genes are TRBV9 and TRBJ2-1; 7 nucleotides line up with TRBD2. V shed 4 bases and J 2 bases; nucleotides not matched to a gene: 9. The CDR3 extends over 16 amino acids. Looked up from germline, CDR1 is SGDLS and CDR2 is YYNGEE. Written as DNA, the CDR3 is TGTGCCAGCAGCAAAGGGGCTAGCGGAACCTACAATGAGCAGTTCTTC. Translation gives CASSKGASGTYNEQFF.

The rearrangement links TRBV27 to TRBJ2-7, with TRBD1 as a possible D gene (5 bases). From germline, CDR1 is MNHEY and CDR2 SMNVEV (reference sequence). This CDR3 comprises 12 residues. V lost 9 bases, J lost 9 bases, and 18 bases lay in between. In nucleotides, the CDR3 is TGTGCCAGGATAGAGAACAGGTACCCGCAGTACTTC. Its translation: CARIENRYPQYF.

This sequence joins TRBV5-1 and TRBJ1-4, with 7 bases identical to TRBD1. CDR3 size: 17 residues. Germline-derived CDR1 and CDR2 are SGHRS and YFSETQ. Germline trimming cut 4 bases from V and 0 bases from J; bases unmatched to any gene: 9. CDR3: CASSGGTDDATNEKLFF. CDR3 nucleotide sequence: TGCGCCAGCAGCGGAGGGACAGACGATGCAACTAATGAAAAACTGTTTTTT. The full variable domain, completed using reference TRBV5-1 and TRBJ1-4, is KAGVTQTPRYLIKTRGQQVTLSCSPISGHRSVSWYQQTPGQGLQFLFEYFSETQRNKGNFPGRFSGRQFSNSRSEMNVSTLELGDSALYLCASSGGTDDATNEKLFFGSGTQLSVL.

J is TRBJ2-7 and V is TRBV19, with D possibly being TRBD2 (7 bases). Germline V lookup: CDR1 LNHDA, CDR2 SQIVND (reference sequence). The length of the CDR3 is 15 residues. V was cut by 5 bases and J by 0 bases, with 14 bases left in between. The CDR3 coding sequence is TGTGCCAGTAGTTTCCGCGGGGGCTCCTCCTACGAGCAGTACTTC. Protein product: CASSFRGGSSYEQYF.

This clone showed up just once. The chain has TRBV5-1 and TRBJ1-1; TRBD1 agrees at 7 bases. Looked up from germline, CDR1 is SGHRS and CDR2 is YFSETQ. The CDR3 length is 13 residues. V was pared by 3 bases and J by 3 bases, with 2 bases of the junction left unmatched. This CDR3 reads CASSWDSYTEAFF. In nucleotides, the CDR3 is TGCGCCAGCAGCTGGGACAGCTACACTGAAGCTTTCTTT.

The chain employs TRBV19 and TRBJ1-2; TRBD1 aligns across 8 bases. Germline V gene lookup returns CDR1 LNHDA and CDR2 SQIVND (reference sequence). The CDR3 has 13 amino acids. V gave up 7 bases and J gave up 6 bases; unmatched junction bases: 7. CDR3 bases: TGTGCCAGTACCGGACAGGGAGCGGATGGCTACACCTTC. Translation gives CASTGQGADGYTF.

This chain links TRBV18 with TRBJ2-1; D may be TRBD1 (5 bases). Germline CDR1 is KGHSH and CDR2 is LQKENI. Trimming removed 2 bases from V and 4 bases from J, with 12 bases in between. This CDR3 has 15 residues. CDR3 amino acids: CASSPGARQYNEQFF. The CDR3 bases are TGTGCCAGCTCACCAGGTGCCCGACAGTACAATGAGCAGTTCTTC.

V usage is TRBV24-1 and J usage is TRBJ1-2, with D uncertain. This CDR3 has 15 amino acids. From germline, CDR1 is KGHDR and CDR2 SFDVKD. Trimming left V 0 bases short and J 1 base short, with 8 bases between. The CDR3 nucleotides read TGTGCCACCAGTGATTTGTGGCAGAATAACTATGGCTACACCTTC. This encodes CATSDLWQNNYGYTF.

This clone was seen once. The J gene is TRBJ2-3, the V gene TRBV5-5; weak D call: TRBD1 (5 bases). Germline values: CDR1 SGHKS, CDR2 YYEKEE (reference sequence). The CDR3 sequence is 16 residues long. V was pared by 0 bases and J by 1 base, with 12 bases between. Here the CDR3 reads CASSLAFRGGTDTQYF. The CDR3 DNA follows: TGTGCCAGCAGCTTGGCCTTTAGGGGTGGCACAGATACGCAGTATTTT.

The chain is built from TRBV7-9 and TRBJ1-3; D unresolved. From germline, CDR1 is SEHNR and CDR2 FQNEAQ (reference sequence). V was pared by 1 base and J by 0 bases, with 10 bases between. This CDR3 has 16 amino acids. The CDR3 loop reads CASSLERQLSGNTIYF. In nucleotides, the CDR3 is TGTGCCAGCAGCTTAGAGAGGCAGCTCTCTGGAAACACCATATATTTT.

The rearrangement uses TRBV5-5 and TRBJ1-1, with D maybe TRBD1 (5 bases). The CDR3 runs 15 residues. V shed 5 bases and J shed 3 bases, with 17 bases lying between them. Germline-derived CDR1 and CDR2 are SGHKS and YYEKEE (reference sequence). CDR3 in amino acids: CASRLRWGEDTEAFF. For the CDR3, the DNA is TGTGCCAGCAGGCTGAGATGGGGGGAAGACACTGAAGCTTTCTTT.

The rearrangement joins TRBV3-1 (or the pseudogene TRBV3-2) to TRBJ2-7; 11 nucleotides agree with TRBD1. This CDR3 spans 16 amino acids. J lost 2 bases, V lost 4 bases, and 7 bases had no gene match. The germline V gene encodes CDR1 LGHDT and CDR2 YNNKEL (reference sequence). The CDR3 reads CASSPQGTGGPYEQYF. For the CDR3, the DNA is TGTGCCAGCAGCCCCCAGGGGACAGGGGGTCCCTACGAGCAGTACTTC.

This clone was seen once. CDR3: CASSLSTDTQYF. Written as DNA, the CDR3 is TGTGCCAGCAGTCTCTCCACAGATACGCAGTATTTT. The chain joins TRBV11-3 to TRBJ2-3; no firm D call. Germline-derived CDR1 and CDR2 are SGHNT and YENEEA. CDR3 length equals 12 residues. V lost 6 bases and J lost 2, with 6 bases in between.

The gene calls are TRBV5-6 and TRBJ1-2, with TRBD1 as a possible D gene (5 bases). Germline-derived CDR1 and CDR2 are SGHDT and YYEEEE. The germline V and J ends were trimmed by 2 bases and 8 bases, with 13 bases remaining between them. This CDR3 has 13 residues. CDR3 amino acids: CASSLQVSGGYTF. As DNA, the CDR3 is TGTGCCAGCAGCTTACAGGTCTCTGGGGGCTACACCTTC.

The V and J genes are TRBV5-6 and TRBJ2-3, with a tentative D call TRBD1 (6 bases). V was clipped by 6 bases and J by 0 bases, with 17 bases between them. The CDR3 is 16 amino acids. Germline V CDR1 and CDR2: SGHDT, YYEEEE. The CDR3 nucleotides are TGTGCCAGCACTAAGGGGGTCCTCATCAGCACAGATACGCAGTATTTT. This gives the protein CASTKGVLISTDTQYF.